This passage covers 25 T cell receptor beta chains from one sample sequenced in a study of blood T cell repertoires in COVID-19. This table comes from immunoSEQ multiplex PCR, and its TCRdb copy is limited to in-frame clones, with some not included. The sample contains roughly 260,000 clones, around 89% of which appear only once. The specimen sequenced was peripheral blood. The origin of the receptors is a man in his 60s who had recovered from COVID-19.

The rearrangement links TRBV7-2 to TRBJ1-2; 9 bases are a match to TRBD1. Germline V CDR1 and CDR2: SGHTA, FQGNSA. The CDR3 is 15 amino acids. The V gene end was trimmed by 5 bases and the J gene end by 4 bases; junction bases not matched to a gene: 8. CDR3 in amino acids: CASSVTGGGVYGYTF. The CDR3 region has the DNA TGTGCCAGCAGCGTAACAGGGGGCGGCGTCTATGGCTACACCTTC.

The J gene is TRBJ1-2, the V gene TRBV5-1, with 9 nucleotides matching TRBD1. The CDR3 extends over 15 amino acids. CDR1 and CDR2 from the germline V gene are SGHRS and YFSETQ. Trimming at V came to 7 bases and at J to 4 bases, leaving 11 bases not matched to a gene. The CDR3 reads CASSGTGNSIYGYTF. The CDR3 bases are TGCGCCAGCTCCGGGACAGGGAATTCTATCTATGGCTACACCTTC.

This clone turned up a few times. The gene calls are TRBV19 and TRBJ1-5; the D gene is possibly TRBD1 (6 bases). The germline CDR1 and CDR2 sequences are LNHDA and SQIVND (reference sequence). This CDR3 contains 19 residues. The V and J ends lost 4 bases and 0 bases respectively, with 22 bases between them. CDR3 loop: CASSKSRDTAAYSNQPQHF. The CDR3 DNA follows: TGTGCCAGTAGTAAAAGCCGGGACACCGCTGCATATAGCAATCAGCCCCAGCATTTT.

V usage is TRBV13 and J usage is TRBJ2-1; D is undetermined. The CDR3 loop spans 14 amino acids. V shed 5 bases and J shed 3 bases, with 11 bases lying between them. Per the germline V gene, CDR1 is PRHDT and CDR2 is FYEKMQ (reference sequence). The CDR3 sequence is CASSPAVVYNEQFF. CDR3 in DNA: TGTGCCAGCAGCCCCGCGGTGGTCTACAATGAGCAGTTCTTC.

The chain links TRBV9 to TRBJ2-2; weak D call: TRBD1 (5 bases). The V and J ends lost 9 bases and 0 bases respectively, with 9 bases between them. Germline-derived CDR1 and CDR2 are SGDLS and YYNGEE. The CDR3 is 13 amino acids. Here the CDR3 reads CATDSANTGELFF. The CDR3 region has the DNA TGTGCCACCGACAGTGCGAACACCGGGGAGCTGTTTTTT.

Details on this clone: At the DNA level, this CDR3 is encoded by other sequences in the same sample as well. The rearrangement joins TRBV5-6 to TRBJ1-5; 8 bases fit TRBD1. J was trimmed by 5 bases and V by 2 bases; bases with no gene match: 3. The CDR3 is made up of 14 amino acids. Germline values: CDR1 SGHDT, CDR2 YYEEEE. This CDR3 reads CASSFGQGDQPQHF. The CDR3 DNA is TGTGCCAGCAGCTTCGGACAGGGAGATCAGCCCCAGCATTTT.

V and J are TRBV30 and TRBJ1-1; D is unresolved. Germline V CDR1 and CDR2: GTSNPN, SVGIG (reference sequence). The V and J ends lost 4 bases and 1 base respectively, with 4 bases between them. There are 11 residues in the CDR3. CDR3 sequence: CAWTRNTEAFF. Written as DNA, the CDR3 is TGTGCCTGGACTCGGAACACTGAAGCTTTCTTT.

The chain has TRBV30 and TRBJ2-7, with TRBD2 identical over 8 bases. Losses at the gene ends were 4 bases for V and 4 bases for J; bases not matched to a gene: 6. The CDR3 contains 13 residues. The germline V gene has CDR1 GTSNPN and CDR2 SVGIG (reference sequence). DNA of the CDR3: TGTGCCTGGAATACGGGGGGGCGGTACGAGCAGTACTTC. Encoded protein: CAWNTGGRYEQYF.

The chain is built from TRBV5-5 and TRBJ2-1; 8 nucleotides align to TRBD1. Germline CDR1 SGHKS, CDR2 YYEKEE (reference sequence). CDR3 size: 15 residues. Losses at the gene ends were 3 bases for V and 3 bases for J; bases not matched to a gene: 5. CDR3 DNA sequence: TGTGCCAGCAGCTCAGGACAGGGACGCTACAATGAGCAGTTCTTC. It yields the protein CASSSGQGRYNEQFF. Based on the CDR3 plus reference TRBV5-5 and TRBJ2-1, the full variable domain is DAGVTQSPTHLIKTRGQQVTLRCSPISGHKSVSWYQQVLGQGPQFIFQYYEKEERGRGNFPDRFSARQFPNYSSELNVNALLLGDSALYLCASSSGQGRYNEQFFGPGTRLTVL.

The chain is built from TRBV3-1 (or the pseudogene TRBV3-2) and TRBJ2-3; D unresolved. Trimming took 0 bases from V and 6 from J, leaving 19 bases between them. In germline, CDR1 is LGHDT, CDR2 YNNKEL (reference sequence). The CDR3 runs to 17 residues. The CDR3: CASSQDLNSRATDTQYF. In DNA form, the CDR3 reads TGTGCCAGCAGCCAAGATTTAAATTCCCGAGCCACTGATACGCAGTATTTT.

As DNA, the CDR3 is TGTGCCAGCAGCAGGACCGGGACAGGGGCGGGAGGCTACACCTTC. Its protein product is CASSRTGTGAGGYTF. The chain combines TRBV5-4 with TRBJ1-2; 10 bases align to TRBD1. The V and J ends lost 4 bases and 8 bases, in that order; junction bases with no gene match: 11. The germline CDR1 and CDR2 sequences are SGHNT and YYREEE (reference sequence). This CDR3 is built from 15 residues.

Of note for this clone: One junction end disagrees with the germline gene, perhaps due to a read error. This rearrangement joins TRBV7-7 to TRBJ2-2; D possibly corresponds to TRBD1 (5 bases). CDR1 and CDR2 (germline): SSHAT, FNYEAQ (reference sequence). This CDR3 has 14 residues. The CDR3 coding sequence is TGTGCTAGCAGCACGGACACGAACACCGGGGAGCTGTTTTTT. It is translated as CASSTDTNTGELFF.

The chain couples TRBV19 to TRBJ1-1, with a weak D call TRBD1 (6 bases). The CDR3 length is 16 residues. V was trimmed by 5 bases and J by 12 bases, leaving 28 bases between them. Germline loops: CDR1 LNHDA, CDR2 SQIVND (reference sequence). CDR3 amino acids: CASSYLGQRPGIVTFF. The CDR3 nucleotides read TGTGCCAGTAGTTACCTCGGACAGCGCCCTGGAATTGTGACTTTCTTT.

The chain combines TRBV27 with TRBJ1-5; D unresolved. This CDR3 is 20 amino acids long. V lost 0 bases to trimming and J lost 0 bases, with 21 bases between them. CDR1 and CDR2 from the germline V gene are MNHEY and SMNVEV (reference sequence). The CDR3 DNA reads as TGTGCCAGCAGTTTATCGGCAGCGGGTTTTGGGAGGGATAGCAATCAGCCCCAGCATTTT. Amino acids: CASSLSAAGFGRDSNQPQHF.

The genes are TRBV5-1 and TRBJ2-1, with D possibly matching TRBD2 (5 bases). V lost 0 bases, J lost 7 bases, and 17 bases lay in between. This CDR3 region has 16 residues. CDR1 is SGHRS, CDR2 YFSETQ, per germline. This CDR3 reads CASSLAIGPRGNEQFF. For the CDR3, the DNA is TGCGCCAGCAGCTTGGCGATAGGTCCTAGAGGGAATGAGCAGTTCTTC.

The chain links TRBV5-5 to TRBJ2-3, with D possibly matching TRBD1 (5 bases). Trimming cost V 0 bases and J 4 bases, with 12 bases left between them. Germline CDR1 is SGHKS and CDR2 is YYEKEE (reference sequence). This CDR3 contains 15 residues. CDR3 sequence (DNA): TGTGCCAGCAGCTTGGCGGGCAGGGCGGCAGATACGCAGTATTTT. Its protein is CASSLAGRAADTQYF.

This clone was counted a few times. This rearrangement joins TRBV18 to TRBJ1-6; D might be TRBD1 (5 bases). From germline, CDR1 is KGHSH and CDR2 LQKENI. The CDR3 contains 15 residues. V was shortened by 6 bases and J by 8 bases, with 17 bases between the two germline ends. The CDR3 loop reads CASSDLPLGDSPLHF. CDR3 nucleotide sequence: TGTGCCAGCTCTGACTTGCCGTTAGGGGATTCACCCCTCCACTTT.

V gene TRBV5-6 combines with J gene TRBJ2-7; unclear D gene. Germline lookup yields CDR1 SGHDT and CDR2 YYEEEE. The CDR3 totals 14 residues. Deletions cut 1 base from V and 2 bases from J, with 10 bases between. CDR3 protein: CASSLRQAPYEQYF. The CDR3 DNA reads TGTGCCAGCAGCTTGAGGCAGGCCCCCTACGAGCAGTACTTC.

The chain is built from TRBV4-1 and TRBJ1-2, with D uncertain. Per the germline V gene, CDR1 is MGHRA and CDR2 is YSYEKL. V shed 2 bases and J shed 7 bases, with 20 bases lying between them. The CDR3 has 16 residues. The CDR3: CASSQKRWNEVAGYTF. The CDR3 DNA reads as TGCGCCAGCAGCCAAAAGAGGTGGAACGAGGTTGCTGGCTACACCTTC.

The V gene is TRBV11-2, the J gene TRBJ2-3; 8 nucleotides match TRBD2. After removal of 5 bases from V and 0 bases from J, the junction contained 4 bases not matched to a gene. The CDR3 extends over 15 amino acids. Germline V gene lookup returns CDR1 SGHAT and CDR2 FQNNGV. DNA of the CDR3: TGTGCCAGCAGCGCAGCGGGGGCAAGCACAGATACGCAGTATTTT. It encodes CASSAAGASTDTQYF.

This chain joins TRBV12-2 and TRBJ2-7; TRBD1 is the table's D call, not checked against the DNA. TRBV12-2 is listed as a pseudogene. This CDR3 is built from 18 residues. In DNA, the CDR3 is TGTGCAAGTCGCCACCAGGCCCGCGTCAATCCCCGCTCCTACGAGCAGTACTTC. This codes for CASRHQARVNPRSYEQYF.

This chain connects TRBV6-2 or TRBV6-3 to TRBJ2-5; D is unresolved. CDR1 and CDR2 from the germline V gene are MNHEY and SVGEGT. V dropped 4 bases and J dropped 5 bases, with 8 bases sitting between them. The length of the CDR3 is 12 residues. The CDR3 nucleotides are TGTGCCAGCAGTTTTAGTTTGGAGACCCAGTACTTC. Translating gives CASSFSLETQYF.

The rearrangement joins TRBV12-3 or TRBV12-4 to TRBJ1-5; possibly TRBD1 for D (5 bases). This CDR3 has 13 residues. V was clipped by 6 bases and J by 4 bases, with 10 bases between them. As DNA, the CDR3 is TGTGCCAGCAGCCCCGCAGGGAATCAGCCCCAGCATTTT. Protein: CASSPAGNQPQHF.

Turning to this clone: One end of the junction does not line up with germline, which may come from a read error. The CDR3 bases are TGTGCCAGCAGCTTCCGACAGGGAAAGGTTTTT. It is translated as CASSFRQGKVF. The chain recombines TRBV6-6 with TRBJ1-4; 7 bases line up with TRBD1. The CDR3 is made up of 11 amino acids. CDR1 is MNHNY, CDR2 SVGAGI, per germline (reference sequence).

V gene TRBV19 combines with J gene TRBJ1-3; D gene uncertain. The CDR3 covers 15 residues. V gave up 3 bases and J gave up 0 bases, with 9 bases separating them. The germline V gene encodes CDR1 LNHDA and CDR2 SQIVND (reference sequence). CDR3: CASSIAVISGNTIYF. The CDR3 DNA reads as TGTGCCAGTAGTATTGCAGTTATCTCTGGAAACACCATATATTTT. The full variable domain, rest sourced from reference TRBV19 and TRBJ1-3, is DGGITQSPKYLFRKEGQNVTLSCEQNLNHDAMYWYRQDPGQGLRLIYYSQIVNDFQKGDIAEGYSVSREKKESFPLTVTSAQKNPTAFYLCASSIAVISGNTIYFGEGSWLTVV.